What follows are 30 T cell receptor beta chains derived from one specimen sequenced in a study of blood T cell repertoires in COVID-19. This table comes from immunoSEQ multiplex PCR, and its TCRdb copy is limited to in-frame clones, with some not included. The table includes about 220,000 clones, more than 80% detected once. The sample was PBMCs or T cells enriched from blood (not recorded which). Receptors were obtained from a woman younger than 30 in a cohort exposed to, infected with or recovered from COVID-19 (not recorded which).

The rearrangement joins TRBV2 to TRBJ1-5, with 7 bases aligning to TRBD1. The V segment lost 6 bases and the J segment 2 bases; nucleotides outside the gene matches: 10. Per the germline V gene, CDR1 is SNHLY and CDR2 is FYNNEI. This CDR3 is 16 amino acids long. The CDR3 loop reads CASRTGLGMGNQPQHF. For the CDR3, the DNA is TGTGCCAGCAGGACAGGGCTGGGGATGGGCAATCAGCCCCAGCATTTT.

The J gene is TRBJ1-2, the V gene TRBV7-6; a possible D gene is TRBD1 (5 bases). Per germline, CDR1 SGHVS and CDR2 FNYEAQ. The CDR3 sequence is 11 residues long. V was pared by 5 bases and J by 6 bases, with 7 bases between. DNA for the CDR3: TGTGCCAGCAGCGGGGGGGATGGCTACACCTTC. Translated: CASSGGDGYTF.

This chain joins TRBV9 and TRBJ2-3; possibly TRBD2 for D (6 bases). The CDR3 has 15 residues. Per germline, CDR1 SGDLS and CDR2 YYNGEE. Trimming left V 0 bases short and J 0 bases short, with 8 bases between. In DNA form, the CDR3 reads TGTGCCAGCAGCGTAGAGGGACTGAGCACAGATACGCAGTATTTT. This sequence encodes CASSVEGLSTDTQYF.

The chain joins TRBV7-2 to TRBJ1-5; D is perhaps TRBD1 (5 bases). V was clipped by 1 base and J by 2 bases, with 9 bases between them. The germline gives CDR1 SGHTA, CDR2 FQGNSA. CDR3 length: 15 amino acids. This CDR3 reads CASSLEGVGNQPQHF. CDR3 DNA sequence: TGTGCCAGCAGCTTAGAAGGGGTCGGCAATCAGCCCCAGCATTTT.

The sample holds a few counts of this clone. Other DNA sequences in this specimen translate into the identical CDR3. The chain uses TRBV2 and TRBJ1-1, with TRBD1 matching over 7 bases. Trimming cost V 4 bases and J 1 base; bases outside gene matches: 0. Germline values: CDR1 SNHLY, CDR2 FYNNEI. This CDR3 is built from 13 residues. CDR3 nucleotide sequence: TGTGCCAGCAGTGGACAGGGGAACACTGAAGCTTTCTTT. It yields the protein CASSGQGNTEAFF.

The genes are TRBV19 and TRBJ1-5, with 9 positions matching TRBD1. The CDR3 is made up of 16 amino acids. CDR1 LNHDA and CDR2 SQIVND come from the germline V gene (reference sequence). V trimming: 4 bases; J trimming: 4 bases; junction bases outside the gene matches: 8. Written as DNA, the CDR3 is TGTGCCAGTAGTAACCGGGACAGGGCTAATAATCAGCCCCAGCATTTT. Protein: CASSNRDRANNQPQHF. The full variable domain, in which reference TRBV19 and TRBJ1-5 provide the parts outside the CDR3, is DGGITQSPKYLFRKEGQNVTLSCEQNLNHDAMYWYRQDPGQGLRLIYYSQIVNDFQKGDIAEGYSVSREKKESFPLTVTSAQKNPTAFYLCASSNRDRANNQPQHFGDGTRLSIL.

The chain combines TRBV2 with TRBJ2-1; D not certain. This CDR3 contains 13 residues. Trimming left V 8 bases short and J 4 bases short, with 12 bases between. CDR1 is SNHLY, CDR2 FYNNEI, per germline. Here the CDR3 reads CASDMQLYNEQFF. The CDR3 DNA is TGTGCCAGCGATATGCAGTTATACAATGAGCAGTTCTTC.

A few counts support this clone. The gene calls are TRBV11-3 and TRBJ2-1, with 7 bases fitting TRBD2. Germline CDR1 and CDR2: SGHNT and YENEEA. V was clipped by 5 bases and J by 2 bases; unmatched bases: 3. The CDR3 extends over 14 amino acids. Here the CDR3 reads CASSTGLAYNEQFF. The DNA for the CDR3 is TGTGCCAGCAGCACTGGACTAGCCTACAATGAGCAGTTCTTC.

The rearrangement joins TRBV7-2 to TRBJ2-6, with 9 bases lining up with TRBD2. V lost 0 bases and J lost 6; bases outside the gene matches: 6. The CDR3 length is 17 residues. Per germline, CDR1 SGHTA and CDR2 FQGNSA. This CDR3 is CASSLALAGLKANVLTF. The CDR3 DNA reads TGTGCCAGCAGCTTAGCACTAGCGGGTCTTAAGGCCAACGTCCTGACTTTC.

The CDR3 reads CASSKALVHPQPQHF. For the CDR3, the DNA is TGTGCCAGCAGCAAAGCGCTGGTACATCCCCAGCCCCAGCATTTT. J is TRBJ1-5 and V is TRBV21-1; the D segment call TRBD1 is taken from the table without a DNA check. TRBV21-1 is tagged as a pseudogene. This CDR3 spans 15 amino acids.

In this sample, this clone turned up once. The rearrangement joins TRBV7-3 to TRBJ1-2, with D possibly TRBD1 on 5 matching bases. The V end was cut by 2 bases, the J end by 5 bases, with 12 bases between. The CDR3 runs to 14 residues. CDR1 and CDR2 from the germline V gene are SGHTA and FQGTGA. CDR3 loop: CASSLSAGLYGYTF. CDR3 DNA sequence: TGTGCCAGCAGCTTATCCGCGGGGCTGTATGGCTACACCTTC.

Note on this clone: The missing conserved phenylalanine or tryptophan at the end of this CDR3 makes a read error likely. The DNA is left out, because the CDR3 cannot be placed on it with certainty; the CDR3 is given as TCRdb lists it. The chain uses TRBV6-5 and TRBJ1-6; TRBD1, the D gene given by the table, was not confirmed from the DNA. Germline-derived CDR1 and CDR2 are MNHEY and SVGAGI. The CDR3 has 11 residues if both end residues are counted. The CDR3 is CASSNRDRIII.

The chain joins TRBV6-5 to TRBJ1-3, with D possibly being TRBD1 (5 bases). Germline V CDR1 and CDR2: MNHEY, SVGAGI. This CDR3 has 15 amino acids. Deletions cut 6 bases from V and 3 bases from J, with 15 bases between. CDR3 nucleotides: TGTGCCAGCAGCCCCCCGTCCGGGGGTGGAAACACCATATATTTT. Encoded protein: CASSPPSGGGNTIYF.

J is TRBJ2-1 and V is TRBV2, with D tentatively TRBD2 (5 bases). V lost 6 bases and J lost 5, with 8 bases in between. Germline V gene data show CDR1 as SNHLY and CDR2 as FYNNEI. This CDR3 has 12 residues. DNA for the CDR3: TGTGCCAGCAGGGACTGGAACAATGAGCAGTTCTTC. Translation: CASRDWNNEQFF.

V gene TRBV7-8 combines with J gene TRBJ1-6; tentative D call: TRBD1 (5 bases). The CDR3 has 13 amino acids. V was shortened by 2 bases and J by 7 bases, with 6 bases between the two germline ends. Germline V gives CDR1 SGHVS, CDR2 FQNEAQ. CDR3 sequence: CASSLQGNSPLHF. CDR3 DNA: TGTGCCAGCAGCTTACAGGGAAATTCACCCCTCCACTTT.

The V and J genes are TRBV27 and TRBJ1-3; 9 bases agree with TRBD1. The ends lost 5 bases at V and 2 bases at J; junction bases unmatched: 7. Germline CDR1 is MNHEY and CDR2 is SMNVEV (reference sequence). The CDR3 sequence is 16 residues long. The CDR3 region is CASSPSQGAAGNTIYF. In nucleotides, the CDR3 is TGTGCCAGCAGTCCCTCACAGGGGGCGGCTGGAAACACCATATATTTT.

This rearrangement joins TRBV24-1 to TRBJ2-2, with 7 nucleotides matching TRBD1. This CDR3 region has 14 residues. Trimming at V came to 8 bases and at J to 5 bases, leaving 7 bases not matched to a gene. Germline CDR1 and CDR2: KGHDR and SFDVKD. The CDR3 DNA reads TGTGCCACCATGACCGGGACAGCGACCGGGGAGCTGTTTTTT. Amino acids: CATMTGTATGELFF.

This rearrangement joins TRBV27 to TRBJ2-1; TRBD1 agrees at 9 bases. Germline-derived CDR1 and CDR2 are MNHEY and SMNVEV (reference sequence). This CDR3 comprises 15 residues. The trim removed 5 bases at V and 6 bases at J, leaving 8 bases unmatched. Here the CDR3 reads CASSGPGQGVNEQFF. CDR3 coding DNA: TGTGCCAGCAGTGGTCCGGGACAGGGAGTCAATGAGCAGTTCTTC.

The gene calls are TRBV6-1 and TRBJ2-1; tentative D call: TRBD2 (5 bases). Deletions cut 0 bases from V and 14 bases from J, with 11 bases between. This CDR3 spans 12 amino acids. CDR1 and CDR2 from the germline V gene are MNHNS and SASEGT. Here the CDR3 reads CASSEAIGGKFF. The CDR3 DNA follows: TGTGCCAGCAGTGAAGCGATCGGAGGAAAGTTCTTC.

This chain uses TRBV7-9 with TRBJ2-1; 9 positions match TRBD2. The CDR3 contains 19 residues. Germline V CDR1 and CDR2: SEHNR, FQNEAQ (reference sequence). V dropped 2 bases and J dropped 0; count of bases not matched to a gene: 11. The CDR3 is CASSLLGGTSRGSYNEQFF. In nucleotides, the CDR3 is TGTGCCAGCAGCTTATTGGGAGGGACTAGCAGAGGCTCCTACAATGAGCAGTTCTTC.

The chain recombines TRBV3-1 (or the pseudogene TRBV3-2) with TRBJ2-2, with D hard to call. The CDR3 sequence is 16 residues long. Germline CDR1 reads LGHDT; CDR2 reads YNNKEL (reference sequence). Trimming removed 1 base at V and 3 bases at J, with 12 bases between. The CDR3 loop is CASSQGPAHHTGELFF. The CDR3 nucleotides read TGTGCCAGCAGCCAAGGACCAGCGCACCACACCGGGGAGCTGTTTTTT.

J is TRBJ1-4 and V is TRBV6-5; perhaps TRBD1 as D (6 bases). The CDR3 totals 13 residues. Germline lookup yields CDR1 MNHEY and CDR2 SVGAGI. The ends were cut back, 6 bases at V and 8 bases at J, with 13 bases in the middle. This chain's CDR3 is CASRGRGKEKLFF. For the CDR3, the DNA is TGTGCCAGCAGGGGGAGGGGGAAGGAAAAACTGTTTTTT.

V and J are TRBV2 and TRBJ2-7; D gene unclear. The V end lost 6 bases, the J end lost 5 bases, and 14 bases lay between the germline ends. This CDR3 has 13 amino acids. Germline V CDR1 and CDR2: SNHLY, FYNNEI. This CDR3 reads CASRGEVPHEQYF. The CDR3 DNA reads TGTGCCAGCAGGGGTGAGGTGCCCCACGAGCAGTACTTC.

This clone showed up just a few times. This chain uses TRBV27 with TRBJ2-7, with 7 positions matching TRBD1. Germline CDR1 reads MNHEY; CDR2 reads SMNVEV (reference sequence). This CDR3 region has 15 residues. With 2 bases clipped from V and 2 bases from J, the junction kept 6 bases outside the gene matches. The CDR3 region has the DNA TGTGCCAGCAGTTTACCCGACAGGGTCACCTACGAGCAGTACTTC. It is translated as CASSLPDRVTYEQYF.

The chain combines TRBV5-1 with TRBJ2-5; tentative D call: TRBD2 (5 bases). The V end lost 0 bases, the J end lost 5 bases, and 17 bases lay between the germline ends. CDR3 length: 16 residues. Germline V gene data show CDR1 as SGHRS and CDR2 as YFSETQ. In DNA form, the CDR3 reads TGCGCCAGCAGCTTGGATGGCAGGAGGCCGGAGGAGACCCAGTACTTC. Translating it yields CASSLDGRRPEETQYF.

This sequence joins TRBV13 and TRBJ1-6; no firm D call. Germline V CDR1 and CDR2: PRHDT, FYEKMQ (reference sequence). V lost 3 bases, J lost 4 bases, and 7 bases lay in between. The CDR3 consists of 14 residues. In nucleotides, the CDR3 is TGTGCCAGCAGCTTGGGAGGGTATAATTCACCCCTCCACTTT. Its protein product is CASSLGGYNSPLHF. The full variable domain, rest sourced from reference TRBV13 and TRBJ1-6, is AAGVIQSPRHLIKEKRETATLKCYPIPRHDTVYWYQQGPGQDPQFLISFYEKMQSDKGSIPDRFSAQQFSDYHSELNMSSLELGDSALYFCASSLGGYNSPLHFGNGTRLTVT.

The genes are TRBV15 and TRBJ2-7, with TRBD2 as a possible D gene (6 bases). This CDR3 spans 13 amino acids. V was cut by 8 bases and J by 6 bases, with 17 bases left in between. The V gene's germline CDR1 is LNHNV and CDR2 YYDKDF (reference sequence). For the CDR3, the DNA is TGTGCCACCCGGGGCCTGGGCGGGGCCGAGCAGTACTTC. This translates into CATRGLGGAEQYF.

V usage is TRBV7-8 and J usage is TRBJ2-6, with D possibly TRBD1 on 6 matching bases. CDR3 size: 15 residues. Germline V gives CDR1 SGHVS, CDR2 FQNEAQ. V was pared by 5 bases and J by 1 base, with 9 bases between. The CDR3 DNA follows: TGTGCCAGCAGCCATACAGGGTCTGGGGCCAACGTCCTGACTTTC. Its protein is CASSHTGSGANVLTF. The full variable domain, its missing parts supplied by reference TRBV7-8 and TRBJ2-6, is GAGVSQSPRYKVAKRGQDVALRCDPISGHVSLFWYQQALGQGPEFLTYFQNEAQLDKSGLPSDRFFAERPEGSVSTLKIQRTQQEDSAVYLCASSHTGSGANVLTFGAGSRLTVL.

V gene TRBV6-5 combines with J gene TRBJ1-2; no clear D gene. Trimming stripped 0 bases from V and 7 bases from J, with 12 bases between. In germline, CDR1 is MNHEY, CDR2 SVGAGI. The CDR3 covers 14 residues. Written as DNA, the CDR3 is TGTGCCAGCAGTTACTCCCCCGCGGAAGGTGGCTACACCTTC. Residues: CASSYSPAEGGYTF.

This clone was seen a single time. The chain is built from TRBV25-1 and TRBJ2-3, with TRBD2 matching over 11 bases. V gave up 5 bases and J gave up 4 bases; unmatched junction bases: 8. This CDR3 spans 16 amino acids. Germline CDR1 MGHDK, CDR2 SYGVNS. CDR3 in amino acids: CASSNTSGRAADTQYF. The CDR3 DNA is TGTGCCAGCAGTAACACTAGCGGGAGAGCCGCAGATACGCAGTATTTT.